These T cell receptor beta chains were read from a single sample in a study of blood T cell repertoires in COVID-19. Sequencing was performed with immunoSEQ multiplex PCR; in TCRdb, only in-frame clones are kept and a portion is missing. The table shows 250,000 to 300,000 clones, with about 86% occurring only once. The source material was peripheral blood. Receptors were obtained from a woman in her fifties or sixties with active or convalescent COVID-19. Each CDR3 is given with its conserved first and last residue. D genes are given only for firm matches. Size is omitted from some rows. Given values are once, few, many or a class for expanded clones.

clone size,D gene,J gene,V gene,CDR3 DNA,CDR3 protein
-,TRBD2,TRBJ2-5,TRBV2,TGTGCCAGCACGGGACTAGCGCACCAAGAGACCCAGTACTTC,CASTGLAHQETQYF
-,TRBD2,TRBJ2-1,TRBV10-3,TGTGCCACCGCCCCAGGACTAGATTACAATGAGCAGTTCTTC,CATAPGLDYNEQFF
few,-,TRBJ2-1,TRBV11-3,TGTGCCAGCAGTGTCGGGGACTACAATGAGCAGTTCTTC,CASSVGDYNEQFF
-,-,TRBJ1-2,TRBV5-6,TGTGCCAGCAGCTTGGGACTGGGGGGTGGCTACACCTTC,CASSLGLGGGYTF
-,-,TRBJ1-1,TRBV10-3,TGTGCCATCACCCCGGGGGGCAACACTGAAGCTTTCTTT,CAITPGGNTEAFF
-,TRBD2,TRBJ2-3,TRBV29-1,TGCAGCGTCTCATCTAGCGGGGGGCTATACACAGATACGCAGTATTTT,CSVSSSGGLYTDTQYF
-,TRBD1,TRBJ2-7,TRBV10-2,TGCGCCAGCAGTGAGCTCCCGGGACAGGGTTACGAGCAGTACTTC,CASSELPGQGYEQYF
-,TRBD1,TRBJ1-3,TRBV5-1,TGCGCCAGCAGCTGGACAGGGGGCCCTGGAACTGGAAACACCATATATTTT,CASSWTGGPGTGNTIYF
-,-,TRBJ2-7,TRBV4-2,TGTGCCAGCAGCCAAGTCGGGACTGGTACCTACGAGCAGTACTTC,CASSQVGTGTYEQYF
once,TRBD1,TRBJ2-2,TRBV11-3,TGTGCCAGCAGCTTTGAGGGGGCATCGGACACCGGGGAGCTGTTTTTT,CASSFEGASDTGELFF
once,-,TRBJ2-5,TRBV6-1,TGTGCCAGCAGTGAAGATAGGACCCAGTACTTC,CASSEDRTQYF
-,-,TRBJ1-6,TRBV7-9,TGTGCCACGGCTGGGGGACAATATAATTCACCCCTCCACTTT,CATAGGQYNSPLHF
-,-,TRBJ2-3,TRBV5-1,TGCGCCAGCAGCTTTGTGTCAGGGGGCACAGATACGCAGTATTTT,CASSFVSGGTDTQYF
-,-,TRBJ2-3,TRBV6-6,TGTGCCAGCAGTCCGCAATGGAGGGATACGCAGTATTTT,CASSPQWRDTQYF
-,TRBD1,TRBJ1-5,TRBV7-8,TGTGCCAGCAGCCGAGACAGGGACAATCAGCCCCAGCATTTT,CASSRDRDNQPQHF
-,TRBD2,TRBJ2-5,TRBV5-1,TGCGCCAGCAGCTTGGCCCTAGCGGGGGGGCGGACCCAGTACTTC,CASSLALAGGRTQYF
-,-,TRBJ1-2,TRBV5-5,TGTGCCAGCAGCTTGCAAGTTTCAGGCTATGGCTACACCTTC,CASSLQVSGYGYTF
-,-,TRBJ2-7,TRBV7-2,TGTGCCAGCAAGGGGGGGTCCTCCTACGAGCAGTACTTC,CASKGGSSYEQYF
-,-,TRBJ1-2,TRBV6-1,TGTGCCAGCACCGCGGACAGTCACTATGGCTACACCTTC,CASTADSHYGYTF
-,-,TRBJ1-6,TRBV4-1,TGCGCCAGCAGCCCGTACTTACGGGTTATTGGATCACCCCTCCACTTT,CASSPYLRVIGSPLHF
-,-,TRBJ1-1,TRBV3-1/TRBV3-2,TGTGCCAGCAGCCTCAGCCAGGGGTTGAACACTGAAGCTTTCTTT,CASSLSQGLNTEAFF
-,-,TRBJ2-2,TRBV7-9,TGTGCCAGCAGCTTAGCACGGGGGGCGCACGGGGAGCTGTTTTTT,CASSLARGAHGELFF
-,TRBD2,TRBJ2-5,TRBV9,TGTGCCAGCAGCGTAGGTCCCGGGACTAGCGGGACCGGCCAAGAGACCCAGTACTTC,CASSVGPGTSGTGQETQYF
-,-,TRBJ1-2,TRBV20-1,TGCAGTGCTAGAGTTGAGTATGGCTACACCTTC,CSARVEYGYTF
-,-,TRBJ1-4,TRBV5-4,TGTGCCAGCAGCCGGGGAACGGCCATTAATGAAAAACTGTTTTTT,CASSRGTAINEKLFF
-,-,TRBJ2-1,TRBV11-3,TGTGCCAGCAGCCCAAATCCCCTGAGGGTTATGTATGAGCAGTTCTTC,CASSPNPLRVMYEQFF
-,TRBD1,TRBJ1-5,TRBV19,TGTGCCAGTAGAACAGGGGGCAGCAATCAGCCCCAGCATTTT,CASRTGGSNQPQHF
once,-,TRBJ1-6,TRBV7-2,TGTGCCAGCAGCCGATGGACAGCGAAACCCCTCCACTTT,CASSRWTAKPLHF
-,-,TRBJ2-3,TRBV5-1,TGCGCCAGCAGCGAGAGACTAGGAGACACAGATACGCAGTATTTT,CASSERLGDTDTQYF
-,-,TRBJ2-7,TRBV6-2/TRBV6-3,TGTGCCAGCAGTTACCTCGCGGATTCCTACGAGCAGTACTTC,CASSYLADSYEQYF
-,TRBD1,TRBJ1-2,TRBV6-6,TGTGCCAGCAGTGACGGACAGGGTAGCTATGGCTACACCTTC,CASSDGQGSYGYTF
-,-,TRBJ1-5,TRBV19,TGTGCCAGTAGTATAGATGCGAGGGAGCCCCAGCATTTT,CASSIDAREPQHF
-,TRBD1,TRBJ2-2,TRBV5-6,TGTGCCAGCAGCCTCCGACAGGGCAGCACCGGGGAGCTGTTTTTT,CASSLRQGSTGELFF
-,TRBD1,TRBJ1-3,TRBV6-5,TGTGCCAGCAGCGCCAGGGGGTTTGGAAACACCATATATTTT,CASSARGFGNTIYF
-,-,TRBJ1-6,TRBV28,TGTGCCAGCAGTCTCACAGGGAATAATTCACCCCTCCACTTT,CASSLTGNNSPLHF
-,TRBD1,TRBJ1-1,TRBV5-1,TGCGCCTCCACAGGGGTCGAGAACACTGAAGCTTTCTTT,CASTGVENTEAFF